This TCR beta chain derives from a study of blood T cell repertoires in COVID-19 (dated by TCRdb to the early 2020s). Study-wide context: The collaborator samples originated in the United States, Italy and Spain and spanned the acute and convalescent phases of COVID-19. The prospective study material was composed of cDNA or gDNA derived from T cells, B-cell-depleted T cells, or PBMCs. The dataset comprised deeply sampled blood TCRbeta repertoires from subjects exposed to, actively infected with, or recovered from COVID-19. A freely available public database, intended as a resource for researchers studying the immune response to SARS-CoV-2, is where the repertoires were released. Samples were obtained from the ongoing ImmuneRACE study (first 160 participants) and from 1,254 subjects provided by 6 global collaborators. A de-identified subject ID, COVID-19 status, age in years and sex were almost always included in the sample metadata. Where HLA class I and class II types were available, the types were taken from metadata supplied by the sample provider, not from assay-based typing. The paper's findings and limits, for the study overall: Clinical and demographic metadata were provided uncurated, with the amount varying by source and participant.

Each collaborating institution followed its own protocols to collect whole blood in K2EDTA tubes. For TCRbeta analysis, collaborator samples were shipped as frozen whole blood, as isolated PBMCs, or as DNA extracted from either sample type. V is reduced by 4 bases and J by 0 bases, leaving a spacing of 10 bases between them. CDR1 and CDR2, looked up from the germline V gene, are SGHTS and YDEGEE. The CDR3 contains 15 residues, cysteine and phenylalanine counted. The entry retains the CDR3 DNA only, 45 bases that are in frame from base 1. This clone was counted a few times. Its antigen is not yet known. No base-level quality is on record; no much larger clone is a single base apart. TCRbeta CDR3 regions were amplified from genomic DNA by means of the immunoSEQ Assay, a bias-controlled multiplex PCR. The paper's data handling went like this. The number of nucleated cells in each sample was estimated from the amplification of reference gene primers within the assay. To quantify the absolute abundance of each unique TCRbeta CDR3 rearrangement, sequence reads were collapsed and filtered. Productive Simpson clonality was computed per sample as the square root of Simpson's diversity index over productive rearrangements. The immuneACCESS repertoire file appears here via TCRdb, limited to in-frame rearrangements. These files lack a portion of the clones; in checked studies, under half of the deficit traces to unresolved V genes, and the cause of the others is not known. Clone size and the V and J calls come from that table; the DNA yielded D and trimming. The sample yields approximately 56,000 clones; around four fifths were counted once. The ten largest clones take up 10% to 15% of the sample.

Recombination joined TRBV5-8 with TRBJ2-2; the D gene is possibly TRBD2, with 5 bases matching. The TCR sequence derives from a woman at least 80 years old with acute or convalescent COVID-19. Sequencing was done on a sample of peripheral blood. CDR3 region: CASSQPGTNTGELFF. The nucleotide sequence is TGTGCCAGCAGCCAGCCGGGAACGAACACCGGGGAGCTGTTTTTT. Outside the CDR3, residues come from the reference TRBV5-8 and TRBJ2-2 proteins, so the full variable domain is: EAGVTQSPTHLIKTRGQQATLRCSPISGHTSVYWYQQALGLGLQFLLWYDEGEERNRGNFPPRFSGRQFPNYSSELNVNALELEDSALYLCASSQPGTNTGELFFGEGSRLTVL.